The rows below give T cell receptor beta chains drawn from one sample of a study of blood T cell repertoires in COVID-19. Here immunoSEQ multiplex PCR was the method, and the copy in TCRdb shows in-frame clones only, minus some. The sample includes a few hundred thousand clones, over 75% of them seen just once. Source material: PBMCs or T cells enriched from blood (not recorded which). The receptor source for this set is a man aged 25-40 years with acute COVID-19. The CDR3 runs from the conserved cysteine through the conserved F or W. Fields, in order: D gene, V gene, J gene, clone size, CDR3 DNA, CDR3 protein. D genes are given only for firm matches. Size tells how often a clone was seen (once, few, many) or the class of an expanded clone, and some rows leave it out.

D: .; V: TRBV7-3; J: TRBJ2-2; size: .; DNA: TGTGCCAGCAGCTTAAGGGCAGGGCCCACCGGGGAGCTGTTTTTT; CDR3: CASSLRAGPTGELFF
D: TRBD1; V: TRBV6-6; J: TRBJ1-1; size: .; DNA: TGTGCCAGCAGTTACAGGGACAGCCCGATCTTT; CDR3: CASSYRDSPIF
D: TRBD1; V: TRBV30; J: TRBJ1-5; size: .; DNA: TGTGCCTGGAGTGTAGGGACAGGGGACCAGCCCCAGCATTTT; CDR3: CAWSVGTGDQPQHF
D: .; V: TRBV13; J: TRBJ2-3; size: .; DNA: TGTGCCAGCAGCCTCGGACTGAACACAGATACGCAGTATTTT; CDR3: CASSLGLNTDTQYF
D: TRBD1; V: TRBV6-5; J: TRBJ1-5; size: .; DNA: TGTGCCAGCAGGGGACAGGGGGGTCAGCCCCAGCATTTT; CDR3: CASRGQGGQPQHF
D: .; V: TRBV30; J: TRBJ2-3; size: once; DNA: TGTGCCTGGAGCTTGAAAGGAGCAGATACGCAGTATTTT; CDR3: CAWSLKGADTQYF
D: TRBD1; V: TRBV27; J: TRBJ1-6; size: .; DNA: TGTGCCAGCAGTTTATACGGGACAGGCTATAATTCACCCCTCCACTTT; CDR3: CASSLYGTGYNSPLHF
D: .; V: TRBV2; J: TRBJ1-6; size: .; DNA: TGTGCCAGCAGATCAACGAGGGAGGGGAATAATTCACCCCTCCACTTT; CDR3: CASRSTREGNNSPLHF
D: .; V: TRBV2; J: TRBJ2-2; size: .; DNA: TGTGCCAGCAGTAACTTACAGGTCCCGAACACCGGGGAGCTGTTTTTT; CDR3: CASSNLQVPNTGELFF
D: .; V: TRBV9; J: TRBJ1-4; size: few; DNA: TGTGCCAGCAGCCCCGGAGGGGACCGTGAAAAACTGTTTTTT; CDR3: CASSPGGDREKLFF
D: .; V: TRBV9; J: TRBJ2-3; size: .; DNA: TGTGCCAGCAGCGTAGTAGGCGGCGGAGACTCCTACACAGATACGCAGTATTTT; CDR3: CASSVVGGGDSYTDTQYF
D: TRBD1; V: TRBV4-1; J: TRBJ2-7; size: .; DNA: TGCGCCAGCAGCCTGGTAAGTGGACAGGATTACGAGCAGTACTTC; CDR3: CASSLVSGQDYEQYF
D: .; V: TRBV7-9; J: TRBJ2-7; size: .; DNA: TGTGCCAGCAGCCCGAGGGGGGGCGCGGGGGACGAGCAGTACTTC; CDR3: CASSPRGGAGDEQYF
D: .; V: TRBV2; J: TRBJ2-7; size: once; DNA: TGTGCCAGCAGTGACAGGGCGGGGACGTACGAGCAGTACTTC; CDR3: CASSDRAGTYEQYF
D: .; V: TRBV30; J: TRBJ1-2; size: .; DNA: TGTGCCTGGAGGTCCGCTAACTATGGCTACACCTTC; CDR3: CAWRSANYGYTF
D: TRBD1; V: TRBV7-9; J: TRBJ2-4; size: .; DNA: TGTGCCAGCAGCTCGGCCGGGACAGCAAACATTCAGTACTTC; CDR3: CASSSAGTANIQYF
D: TRBD2; V: TRBV6-2/TRBV6-3; J: TRBJ2-3; size: .; DNA: TGTGCCAGCAGTTACCCCCCTATGGTAGCGGGGGGGCCCACAGATACGCAGTATTTT; CDR3: CASSYPPMVAGGPTDTQYF
D: .; V: TRBV30; J: TRBJ1-6; size: .; DNA: TGTGCCTGGAGTCCCTCCCGCCTGAGTTCCTATAATTCACCCCTCCACTTT; CDR3: CAWSPSRLSSYNSPLHF
D: TRBD2; V: TRBV5-1; J: TRBJ2-7; size: .; DNA: TGCGCCAGCAGCTTAACTAGCGGGGCCCCCTACGAGCAGTACTTC; CDR3: CASSLTSGAPYEQYF
D: .; V: TRBV3-1/TRBV3-2; J: TRBJ2-1; size: .; DNA: TGTGCCAGCACAGGCCACAATGAGCAGTTCTTC; CDR3: CASTGHNEQFF
D: .; V: TRBV6-5; J: TRBJ1-5; size: few; DNA: TGTGCCAGCAGAACGTCCTGGCAGGCAAATCAGCCCCAGCATTTT; CDR3: CASRTSWQANQPQHF
D: .; V: TRBV6-5; J: TRBJ1-1; size: .; DNA: TGTGCCACCTCGGCGGGGACTGAAGCTTTCTTT; CDR3: CATSAGTEAFF
D: .; V: TRBV7-6; J: TRBJ1-3; size: .; DNA: TGTGCCAGCAGCTTATTGGGGACAAACTCTGGAAACACCATATATTTT; CDR3: CASSLLGTNSGNTIYF
D: .; V: TRBV25-1; J: TRBJ1-2; size: .; DNA: TGTGCCAGCAGGGGACACCCCGGGGACGGCTACACCTTC; CDR3: CASRGHPGDGYTF
D: .; V: TRBV19; J: TRBJ1-2; size: .; DNA: TGTGCCAGTCACCCCCGGGCGGGGACCAAAAACTATGGCTACACCTTC; CDR3: CASHPRAGTKNYGYTF
D: TRBD1; V: TRBV9; J: TRBJ1-4; size: .; DNA: TGTGCCAGCAGCGGAAAACAGGGGGTGACTAATGAAAAACTGTTTTTT; CDR3: CASSGKQGVTNEKLFF
D: TRBD1; V: TRBV7-3; J: TRBJ2-1; size: .; DNA: TGTGCCAGCAGCCCGTCGGCAGGACAGGGTACGAATGAGCAGTTCTTC; CDR3: CASSPSAGQGTNEQFF
D: TRBD2; V: TRBV5-1; J: TRBJ2-2; size: .; DNA: TGCGCCAGCAGCCCGCTTAGCGGGGGGGTTAACACCGGGGAGCTGTTTTTT; CDR3: CASSPLSGGVNTGELFF
D: .; V: TRBV6-5; J: TRBJ2-7; size: .; DNA: TGTGCCAGCAATCTACAGTTCTACGAGCAGTACTTC; CDR3: CASNLQFYEQYF
D: .; V: TRBV7-9; J: TRBJ1-5; size: .; DNA: TGTGCCAGCAGCATCGGACAGTTCAATCAGCCCCAGCATTTT; CDR3: CASSIGQFNQPQHF
D: TRBD1; V: TRBV19; J: TRBJ2-7; size: .; DNA: TGTGCCAGTACGGACAGGGACTACGAGCAGTACTTC; CDR3: CASTDRDYEQYF